This TCR beta chain was found in a study of vaccination and CD4 T cells after COVID-19. About the study: Convalescent persons amounted to six males plus four females, two of whom were Hispanic. General observations from the study: Convalescent patients' median share of reactive clones seen only post-vaccination was around 90%.

This sample's treatment: roughly 10-day PBMC culture with coronavirus spike peptide pools or control peptides (ViraFEST assay). Comment on this clonotype: Its antigen is unidentified. At one of its ends the junction is not consistent with the germline gene, which may arise from a read error.

The Oncomine TCR Beta short-read assay was applied to DNA of cultured CD4+ T cells. MiXCR, run by TCRdb on the PCR reads, gives a single entry per CDR3 protein. Of approximately 20,000 distinct CDR3 sequences in the sample, about 71% were seen once. The CDR3 consists of 20 residues. This sequence was found in a human donor who had recovered from COVID-19. Sequencing was done on a sample of CD4+ T cells from blood, cultured in vitro. The rearrangement joins TRBV5-3 to TRBJ2-2; D might be TRBD1 (6 bases). TRBV5-3 is an ORF for which the function is uncertain. CDR3 in amino acids: CASSSAGPRTTGLGTGELFF. Here the CDR3 DNA reads TGTGCCAGCAGCTCGGCGGGCCCTCGGACCACAGGGTTGGGCACCGGGGAGCTGTTTTTT.